The rows below give T cell receptor beta chains drawn from one sample of a study of response to subunit inactivated influenza vaccine. In TCRdb, the RT-PCR reads were re-called with MiXCR into one record per CDR3 protein. The data show some 600,000 distinct CDR3 sequences, 12% to 15% seen once. The source material was PBMCs from blood, sampled less than 15 days before vaccination. These receptors were taken from a man aged 50 or older who received an inactivated influenza vaccine. The CDR3 runs from the conserved cysteine through the conserved F or W. D genes are given only for firm matches. The size field is filled for only some rows; it gives once, few, many or a size class.

TRBJ2-7 TRBD1 NA TRBV20-1 TGCAGTGCTGACAGGGTTTCGTCCTACGAGCAGTACTTC CSADRVSSYEQYF
TRBJ2-2 TRBD1 NA TRBV12-3/TRBV12-4 TGTGCCATGACAGGGAGCCATCCCGGGGAGCTGTTTTTT CAMTGSHPGELFF
TRBJ2-5 TRBD1 NA TRBV20-1 TGCAGTGCTACAGCCGGGACAGGGACCCAAGAGACCCAGTACTTC CSATAGTGTQETQYF
TRBJ2-3 TRBD1 NA TRBV12-3/TRBV12-4 TGTGCCAGCAGTACTCACCCGGGCGGACAGGGCACAGATACGCAGTATTTT CASSTHPGGQGTDTQYF
TRBJ1-6 NA NA TRBV7-8 TGTGCCAGCAGCTTAACCCCCCCTTCACCCCTCCACTTT CASSLTPPSPLHF
TRBJ2-2 NA NA TRBV24-1 TGTGCCACCAGTGACCGGCGTCCTCCCGGGGAGCTGTTTTTT CATSDRRPPGELFF
TRBJ2-1 TRBD2 NA TRBV4-2 TGTGCCAGCAGCCATGAGACTAGCGGTAATGAGCAGTTCTTC CASSHETSGNEQFF
TRBJ2-1 TRBD2 NA TRBV11-2 TGTGCCAGCAGCTTATTCGGGGGGGGCGCGAATGAGCAGTTCTTC CASSLFGGGANEQFF
TRBJ2-5 NA NA TRBV5-1 TGCGCCAGCAGCGGGCAGGCTGAGACCCAGTACTTC CASSGQAETQYF
TRBJ1-6 NA few TRBV3-1 TGTGCCAGCAGCCATCCAGCGGGGGCCTTCTCACCCCTCCACTTT CASSHPAGAFSPLHF
TRBJ1-4 NA many TRBV20-1 TGCAGTGCTAGAGATGGGCAGGGGATTCGAGAAAAACTGTTTTTT CSARDGQGIREKLFF
TRBJ1-5 NA NA TRBV12-3/TRBV12-4 TGTGCCAGCTGTTTAAACAGTGGACAGCCCCAGCATTTT CASCLNSGQPQHF
TRBJ2-2 NA NA TRBV27 TGTGCCAGCAGTTTAAGGGGGAATTTGGCCGGGGAGCTGTTTTTT CASSLRGNLAGELFF
TRBJ2-1 NA few TRBV6-2/TRBV6-3 TGTGCCAGCATACCCGGGGGCTTTTACAATGAGCAGTTCTTC CASIPGGFYNEQFF
TRBJ2-7 NA NA TRBV5-1 TGCGCCAGCAGCTGGGTGCGGGACCCCCATTTGTACGAGCAGTACTTC CASSWVRDPHLYEQYF
TRBJ2-3 TRBD2 NA TRBV11-1 TGTGCCAGCAGCTTAGAATTCTGGACTAGCGGGAGGACAGATACGCAGTATTTT CASSLEFWTSGRTDTQYF
TRBJ1-1 NA NA TRBV29-1 TGCAGCGTCAACCCTTGCAGGAACACTGAAGCTTTCTTT CSVNPCRNTEAFF
TRBJ2-5 NA few TRBV15 TGTGCCACCAGCAGAGGGTGGGACCTAGGACTCGAGACCCAGTACTTC CATSRGWDLGLETQYF
TRBJ2-2 NA NA TRBV20-1 TGCAGTGCTAGAGAAACAGGGAGGGTCGGGGAGCTGTTTTTT CSARETGRVGELFF
TRBJ2-7 NA few TRBV11-2 TGTGCCAGCAGCTTAGATCGTCATAACGAGCAGTACTTC CASSLDRHNEQYF
TRBJ1-3 NA NA TRBV4-2 TGTGCCAGCAGCCAAGATAGGGCAGCAGGAAACACCATATATTTT CASSQDRAAGNTIYF
TRBJ1-2 TRBD1 few TRBV6-1 TGTGCCAGCACCAGGGGGAGCAGGGGGAACTATGGCTACACCTTC CASTRGSRGNYGYTF
TRBJ2-1 TRBD2 NA TRBV5-1 TGCGCCAGCAGCCCCAAAATTACCGGGACTAGCGGGAATGAGCAGTTCTTC CASSPKITGTSGNEQFF
TRBJ2-1 NA NA TRBV7-9 TGTGCCAGCAGCTTAGAGGTGGGTAGGGGAAGAGGCGAGCAGTTCTTC CASSLEVGRGRGEQFF
TRBJ2-7 TRBD1 NA TRBV14 TGTGCCAGCAACGAAGTTGGACAGGGGACCAACGAGCAGTACTTC CASNEVGQGTNEQYF
TRBJ2-1 NA few TRBV6-5 TGTGCCAGCAGTTACGGAGGCAGTTCCTCGAGCTCCTACAATGAGCAGTTCTTC CASSYGGSSSSSYNEQFF
TRBJ2-3 NA few TRBV6-1 TGTGCCAGCAGATTCGGGGGTGACACAGATACGCAGTATTTT CASRFGGDTDTQYF
TRBJ2-5 NA NA TRBV5-1 TGCGCCAGCAGTCGCAGGGGGGATCAGCAAGAGACCCAGTACTTC CASSRRGDQQETQYF